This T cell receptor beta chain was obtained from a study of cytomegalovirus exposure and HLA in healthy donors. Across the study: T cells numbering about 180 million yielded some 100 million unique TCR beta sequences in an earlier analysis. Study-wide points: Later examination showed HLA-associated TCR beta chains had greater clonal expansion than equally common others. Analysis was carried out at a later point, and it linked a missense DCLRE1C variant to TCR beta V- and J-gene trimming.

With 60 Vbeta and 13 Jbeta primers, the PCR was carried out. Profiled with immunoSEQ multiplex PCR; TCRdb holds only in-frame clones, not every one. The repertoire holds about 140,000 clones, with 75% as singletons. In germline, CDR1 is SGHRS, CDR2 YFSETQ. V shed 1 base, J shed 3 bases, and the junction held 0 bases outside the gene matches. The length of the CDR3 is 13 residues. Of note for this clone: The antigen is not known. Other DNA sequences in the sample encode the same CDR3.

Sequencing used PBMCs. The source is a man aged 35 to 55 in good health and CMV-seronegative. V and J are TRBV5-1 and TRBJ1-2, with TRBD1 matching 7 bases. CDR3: CASSLTGDYGYTF. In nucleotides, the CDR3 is TGCGCCAGCAGCTTGACAGGGGACTATGGCTACACCTTC.